This passage covers 7 T cell receptor beta chains from one sample sequenced in a study of vaccination and CD4 T cells after COVID-19. Treatment here: approximately 10-day PBMC culture with coronavirus spike peptide pools or control peptides (ViraFEST assay). Oncomine TCR Beta short-read sequencing was applied to DNA from cultured CD4+ T cells. TCRdb reprocessed the PCR reads with MiXCR, giving one entry per CDR3 protein. The sample lists approximately 20,000 distinct CDR3 sequences, more than 40% seen once, with about 4% in the top ten. The antigens of these receptors remain unknown. Source: CD4+ T cells from blood, cultured in vitro, taken before SARS-CoV-2 vaccination. The origin of the receptors is a human donor who had recovered from COVID-19.

J is TRBJ1-6 and V is TRBV10-1; D uncertain. Germline CDR1 WNHNN, CDR2 SYGVQD (reference sequence). The ends were cut back, 2 bases at V and 7 bases at J, with 9 bases in the middle. This CDR3 has 14 amino acids. The CDR3 DNA reads as TGCGCCAGCAGTGAGGGGCAGAACAATTCACCCCTCCACTTT. It codes for CASSEGQNNSPLHF.

The chain joins TRBV10-3 to TRBJ2-2; a possible D gene is TRBD1 (6 bases). Trimming shortened V by 7 bases and J by 3 bases, and 6 bases separated the two germline ends. Germline loops: CDR1 ENHRY, CDR2 SYGVKD. CDR3 size: 12 residues. CDR3 DNA: TGTGCCATCACAGGGGACACCGGGGAGCTGTTTTTT. It specifies CAITGDTGELFF.

About this clonotype itself: One end of the junction is discordant with germline, which a read error may explain. The rearrangement links TRBV7-2 to TRBJ1-6; D gene uncertain. The CDR3 runs to 18 residues. From germline, CDR1 is SGHTA and CDR2 FQGNSA. DNA of the CDR3: TGCGCCAGCAGCCGAGAGAGGCTGGACGGAGCCTATAATTCACCCCTCCACTTT. It specifies CASSRERLDGAYNSPLHF.

The genes are TRBV6-1 and TRBJ2-7, with 14 bases matching TRBD2. The CDR3 has 15 residues. CDR1 MNHNS and CDR2 SASEGT come from the germline V gene. V lost 5 bases to trimming and J lost 5 bases; unmatched junction nucleotides: 5. The CDR3 DNA follows: TGTGCCAGCAGTCTGGGACTAGCGGGAGCCCACGAGCAGTACTTC. It is translated as CASSLGLAGAHEQYF.

This chain links TRBV20-1 with TRBJ2-1, with D perhaps matching TRBD2 (5 bases). Germline loops: CDR1 DFQATT, CDR2 SNEGSKA (reference sequence). The CDR3 loop spans 18 amino acids. V was trimmed by 0 bases and J by 1 base, leaving 19 bases between them. Written as DNA, the CDR3 is TGCAGTGCTAGAGATCTCCCGGGTCGGGGAAAGTCCTACAATGAGCAGTTCTTC. Translation gives CSARDLPGRGKSYNEQFF.

The CDR3 region has the DNA TGCGCCAGCAGCTTGGGGCTAGCGGGAGGGAGCACAGATACGCAGTATTTT. Amino acid sequence: CASSLGLAGGSTDTQYF. V gene TRBV5-1 combines with J gene TRBJ2-3; the match to TRBD2 covers 12 bases. In germline, CDR1 is SGHRS, CDR2 YFSETQ. CDR3 length: 17 amino acids. V was clipped by 0 bases and J by 0 bases; unmatched bases: 2.

The genes are TRBV24-1 and TRBJ2-5; maybe TRBD1 (6 bases). There are 15 residues in the CDR3. The V end was cut by 5 bases, the J end by 5 bases, with 17 bases between. The germline V gene has CDR1 KGHDR and CDR2 SFDVKD. The CDR3 spells CATSGRDTRKETQYF. The CDR3 DNA reads TGTGCCACCAGTGGTAGGGACACTCGAAAGGAGACCCAGTACTTC.